Listed here are 22 T cell receptor beta chains from one sample, sequenced in a study of identical twins. Each CDR3 protein is one row after TCRdb ran MiXCR on the 5' RACE reads. Of 350,000 to 450,000 distinct CDR3 sequences listed, 15% to 20% are singletons. Sequencing input: naive T cells sorted from blood. The receptor set was obtained from a man aged 50 to 59 in good health.

This clonotype has just a few counts. The chain uses TRBV5-1 and TRBJ2-7; TRBD1 might be the D (6 bases). Trimming took off 0 bases at V and 9 bases at J, with 16 bases between the two ends. Germline V gives CDR1 SGHRS, CDR2 YFSETQ. The CDR3 spans 14 residues. CDR3 sequence reads: CASSLGQGHDVQYF. The DNA of the CDR3 is TGCGCCAGCAGCTTGGGGCAGGGACATGACGTGCAGTACTTC.

The J gene is TRBJ1-6, the V gene TRBV7-2; 10 nucleotides match TRBD1. The germline CDR1 and CDR2 sequences are SGHTA and FQGNSA. The CDR3 has 15 amino acids. V was pared by 1 base and J by 10 bases, with 4 bases of the junction left unmatched. For the CDR3, the DNA is TGTGCCAGCAGCTTAGGGGGACAGGGGCAATCACCCCTCCACTTT. Its translation: CASSLGGQGQSPLHF.

A single count supports this clonotype. This chain joins TRBV19 and TRBJ1-5, with D perhaps matching TRBD1 (6 bases). The germline V gene encodes CDR1 LNHDA and CDR2 SQIVND (reference sequence). This CDR3 spans 14 amino acids. Deletions cut 3 bases from V and 5 bases from J, with 11 bases between. As DNA, the CDR3 is TGTGCCAGTAGTATCACTCAGGGGTATCAGCCCCAGCATTTT. Amino acid sequence: CASSITQGYQPQHF. The full variable domain, its missing parts supplied by reference TRBV19 and TRBJ1-5, is DGGITQSPKYLFRKEGQNVTLSCEQNLNHDAMYWYRQDPGQGLRLIYYSQIVNDFQKGDIAEGYSVSREKKESFPLTVTSAQKNPTAFYLCASSITQGYQPQHFGDGTRLSIL.

In its sample, this clonotype was seen many times. The chain employs TRBV5-6 and TRBJ2-1, with 7 bases aligning to TRBD2. The CDR3 sequence is 14 residues long. The ends lost 4 bases at V and 4 bases at J; junction bases unmatched: 5. Germline CDR1 and CDR2: SGHDT and YYEEEE. The CDR3 nucleotides read TGTGCCAGCAGCCTTAGCGGGCTTTACAATGAGCAGTTCTTC. Protein sequence: CASSLSGLYNEQFF.

This clonotype was detected ten times or more. The CDR3 DNA reads as TGTGCCAGTCAGGGGACAGGCAATCAGCCCCAGCATTTT. Translation: CASQGTGNQPQHF. This sequence joins TRBV6-1 and TRBJ1-5; 7 nucleotides line up with TRBD1. Germline CDR1 is MNHNS and CDR2 is SASEGT. The length of the CDR3 is 13 residues. The V and J ends lost 9 bases and 2 bases, in that order; junction bases with no gene match: 4.

V is TRBV29-1 and J is TRBJ2-7, with TRBD1 matching 8 bases. Germline values: CDR1 SQVTM, CDR2 ANQGSEA. V was clipped by 0 bases and J by 1 base; unmatched bases: 8. The length of the CDR3 is 16 residues. CDR3 loop: CSVEDMAGGLSYEQYF. CDR3 DNA: TGCAGCGTTGAAGATATGGCAGGGGGCCTATCCTACGAGCAGTACTTC.

This clonotype has a count of ten or more. J is TRBJ2-1 and V is TRBV20-1, with D possibly matching TRBD2 (6 bases). This CDR3 region has 13 residues. Germline assignment: CDR1 DFQATT and CDR2 SNEGSKA (reference sequence). The V gene lost 4 bases and the J gene lost 4 bases, with 11 bases spanning the gap. CDR3 sequence: CSAISGLYNEQFF. CDR3 sequence (DNA): TGCAGTGCTATCTCGGGACTGTACAATGAGCAGTTCTTC.

The rearrangement links TRBV27 to TRBJ2-7; the match to TRBD2 covers 9 bases. This CDR3 has 15 residues. Trimming at V came to 5 bases and at J to 4 bases, leaving 9 bases not matched to a gene. Germline CDR1 MNHEY, CDR2 SMNVEV (reference sequence). The CDR3 loop is CASSISGGLLYEQYF. DNA of the CDR3: TGTGCCAGCAGTATTAGCGGGGGCCTCCTGTACGAGCAGTACTTC.

The V and J genes are TRBV12-3 or TRBV12-4 and TRBJ2-6; no reliable D call. The CDR3 is made up of 13 amino acids. V lost 5 bases and J lost 4, with 6 bases in between. The CDR3 spells CASSNLGANVLTF. DNA of the CDR3: TGTGCCAGCAGTAACTTAGGGGCCAACGTCCTGACTTTC.

V gene TRBV7-2 combines with J gene TRBJ2-1; D is possibly TRBD2 (7 bases). CDR1 SGHTA and CDR2 FQGNSA come from the germline V gene. CDR3 length: 12 residues. Trimming stripped 7 bases from V and 8 bases from J, with 12 bases between. DNA of the CDR3: TGTGCCAGCACCTTGGGGGGGCATGAGCAGTTCTTC. It encodes CASTLGGHEQFF.

The chain joins TRBV29-1 to TRBJ1-1; D is perhaps TRBD1 (6 bases). With 3 bases removed from V and 3 bases from J, the gap between germline ends came to 14 bases. The CDR3 sequence is 14 residues long. Germline CDR1 SQVTM, CDR2 ANQGSEA. Written as DNA, the CDR3 is TGCAGCGTTGATACGGCCGGGGGCTACACTGAAGCTTTCTTT. Its protein product is CSVDTAGGYTEAFF.

This clonotype occurred a few times. J is TRBJ2-1 and V is TRBV7-8; D tentatively reads TRBD1 or TRBD2 (6 bases each). The CDR3 has 13 residues. Trimming shortened V by 3 bases and J by 9 bases, and 12 bases separated the two germline ends. CDR1 and CDR2 (germline): SGHVS, FQNEAQ. The CDR3 nucleotides read TGTGCCAGCAGCTTTGGGGGGCATGGTGAGCAGTTCTTC. This gives the protein CASSFGGHGEQFF. Full variable domain (remainder filled in from reference TRBV7-8 and TRBJ2-1): GAGVSQSPRYKVAKRGQDVALRCDPISGHVSLFWYQQALGQGPEFLTYFQNEAQLDKSGLPSDRFFAERPEGSVSTLKIQRTQQEDSAVYLCASSFGGHGEQFFGPGTRLTVL.

This clonotype was observed many times. The V and J genes are TRBV6-2 or TRBV6-3 and TRBJ2-7; D ambiguous. Germline V gene sequence: CDR1 MNHEY, CDR2 SVGEGT. The CDR3 runs to 12 residues. V lost 2 bases and J 2 bases, leaving 4 bases between the germline ends. As DNA, the CDR3 is TGTGCCAGCAGTTACGAAACCTACGAGCAGTACTTC. Its protein product is CASSYETYEQYF.

This clonotype has ten or more counts. J is TRBJ2-1 and V is TRBV6-1, with 11 bases that match TRBD2. The germline CDR1 and CDR2 sequences are MNHNS and SASEGT. The ends lost 4 bases at V and 7 bases at J; junction bases unmatched: 6. The CDR3 runs to 15 residues. For the CDR3, the DNA is TGTGCCAGCAGTGCAATAGCGGGGGGGTCAAATGAGCAGTTCTTC. This translates into CASSAIAGGSNEQFF.

This clonotype occurred many times. The V and J genes are TRBV20-1 and TRBJ2-7, with D possibly TRBD1 on 5 matching bases. Germline assignment: CDR1 DFQATT and CDR2 SNEGSKA (reference sequence). V was pared by 3 bases and J by 0 bases, with 9 bases between. The CDR3 runs 13 residues. CDR3: CSARTVSSYEQYF. The CDR3 region has the DNA TGCAGTGCTAGGACAGTCAGCTCCTACGAGCAGTACTTC.

This clonotype appeared a few times. The rearrangement uses TRBV20-1 and TRBJ2-2; D may be TRBD1 (5 bases). The CDR3 covers 12 residues. V was cut by 5 bases and J by 3 bases, with 7 bases left in between. The V gene's germline CDR1 is DFQATT and CDR2 SNEGSKA (reference sequence). The CDR3 DNA reads TGCAGTGCTCAGGGATACACCGGGGAGCTGTTTTTT. Protein sequence: CSAQGYTGELFF.

CDR3 residues: CASSQVTGTSGRPQFF. CDR3 DNA sequence: TGCGCCAGCAGCCAGGTTACCGGGACTAGCGGGAGGCCCCAGTTCTTC. The chain combines TRBV4-1 with TRBJ2-1, with 15 bases fitting TRBD2. This CDR3 has 16 residues. The V segment lost 3 bases and the J segment 13 bases; nucleotides outside the gene matches: 10. From germline, CDR1 is MGHRA and CDR2 YSYEKL.

Ten or more counts support this clonotype. This chain joins TRBV20-1 and TRBJ1-6; D is undetermined. Trimming took 0 bases from V and 8 from J, leaving 11 bases between them. The CDR3 sequence is 14 residues long. The germline CDR1 and CDR2 sequences are DFQATT and SNEGSKA (reference sequence). CDR3 sequence: CSARDPSADSPLHF. CDR3 nucleotide sequence: TGCAGTGCTAGAGATCCCTCCGCGGATTCACCCCTCCACTTT.

Worth noting for this clonotype: This sequence may be a read error, since a much larger clone differs from it by one base. The chain uses TRBV3-1 and TRBJ2-7; D uncertain. V was cut by 3 bases and J by 7 bases, with 10 bases left in between. This CDR3 is built from 12 residues. The germline gives CDR1 LGHDT, CDR2 YNNKEL (reference sequence). CDR3 nucleotide sequence: TGTGCCAGCAGCCATGATAGGGTTGAGCAGTACTTC. As protein: CASSHDRVEQYF.

This rearrangement joins TRBV15 to TRBJ2-5; TRBD2 agrees at 12 bases. From germline, CDR1 is LNHNV and CDR2 YYDKDF (reference sequence). This CDR3 region has 15 residues. With 0 bases clipped from V and 5 bases from J, the junction kept 1 base outside the gene matches. CDR3 in DNA: TGTGCCACCAGCAGAGATGGACTAGCGGGGGAGACCCAGTACTTC. It specifies CATSRDGLAGETQYF. Variable domain in full (rest from reference TRBV15 and TRBJ2-5): DAMVIQNPRYQVTQFGKPVTLSCSQTLNHNVMYWYQQKSSQAPKLLFHYYDKDFNNEADTPDNFQSRRPNTSFCFLDIRSPGLGDTAMYLCATSRDGLAGETQYFGPGTRLLVL.

This clonotype was seen a handful of times. The chain couples TRBV6-2 or TRBV6-3 to TRBJ1-5; D gene ambiguous. The CDR3 is 15 amino acids. Per germline, CDR1 MNHEY and CDR2 SVGEGT. The ends were cut back, 0 bases at V and 2 bases at J, with 8 bases in the middle. Here the CDR3 reads CASSYSGIGNQPQHF. The CDR3 region has the DNA TGTGCCAGCAGTTACTCGGGGATTGGCAATCAGCCCCAGCATTTT.

In its sample, this clonotype was seen many times. This rearrangement joins TRBV28 to TRBJ1-1; D is possibly TRBD1 (6 bases). From germline, CDR1 is MDHEN and CDR2 SYDVKM. The CDR3 is 16 amino acids. The germline V and J ends were trimmed by 4 bases and 6 bases, with 21 bases remaining between them. DNA of the CDR3: TGTGCCAGCAGTTCTGCAGGGGAGCCCGCTCCTTCTGAAGCTTTCTTT. It codes for CASSSAGEPAPSEAFF.